This is a list of T cell receptor beta chains from one sample in a study of T cells in Graves' hyperthyroidism and ophthalmopathy. One entry per CDR3 protein, called by TCRdb with MiXCR from the multiplex PCR reads. Of more than 550,000 distinct CDR3 sequences in the sample, just under 45% were seen once. Input material: peripheral blood or thyroid tissue (not recorded which). All receptors derive from an adult man with Graves' disease, either hyperthyroidism or ophthalmopathy (not recorded which). Both conserved end residues are part of each CDR3. Fields, in order: J gene, V gene, D gene, clone size, CDR3 DNA, CDR3 protein. D genes are given only for firm matches. Only part of the rows carry a size: once, few, many, or a class if the clone is expanded.

j_gene: TRBJ1-3; v_gene: TRBV20-1; d_gene: NA; abundance: NA; CDR3nt: TGCAGTGCCACTTTCCCCGACCGGAGTGGTGGAAACACCATATATTTT; CDR3aa: CSATFPDRSGGNTIYF
j_gene: TRBJ1-6; v_gene: TRBV12-5; d_gene: TRBD1; abundance: NA; CDR3nt: TGTGCTAGTGGTTTGGTGACAGGGGATAATTCACCCCTCCACTTT; CDR3aa: CASGLVTGDNSPLHF
j_gene: TRBJ1-3; v_gene: TRBV15; d_gene: NA; abundance: NA; CDR3nt: TGTGCCACCAGCAGAGATACGGGATACACCATATATTTT; CDR3aa: CATSRDTGYTIYF
j_gene: TRBJ1-5; v_gene: TRBV7-8; d_gene: NA; abundance: NA; CDR3nt: TGTGCCAGCAGCTTAACCGAGGGTTCGTCCCAGCATTTT; CDR3aa: CASSLTEGSSQHF
j_gene: TRBJ1-1; v_gene: TRBV24-1; d_gene: TRBD1; abundance: many; CDR3nt: TGTGCCACCAGTGACCCGGGACAGGGGAACACTGAAGCTTTCTTT; CDR3aa: CATSDPGQGNTEAFF
j_gene: TRBJ1-4; v_gene: TRBV2; d_gene: NA; abundance: once; CDR3nt: TGTGCCAGCAGCGACGTTGAAAAACTGTTTTTT; CDR3aa: CASSDVEKLFF
j_gene: TRBJ1-1; v_gene: TRBV7-9; d_gene: NA; abundance: many; CDR3nt: TGTGCCAGCGGCAGGGTGGTGAACACTGAAGCTTTCTTT; CDR3aa: CASGRVVNTEAFF
j_gene: TRBJ2-7; v_gene: TRBV7-3; d_gene: NA; abundance: few; CDR3nt: TGTGCCAGCACCAAGGGGTCTGGGGACGACGAGCAGTACTTC; CDR3aa: CASTKGSGDDEQYF
j_gene: TRBJ2-2; v_gene: TRBV10-3; d_gene: TRBD1; abundance: NA; CDR3nt: TGTGCCATCGGGACAGGGATGAACACCGGGGAGCTGTTTTTT; CDR3aa: CAIGTGMNTGELFF
j_gene: TRBJ1-1; v_gene: TRBV12-3/TRBV12-4; d_gene: NA; abundance: few; CDR3nt: TGTGCCAGCAGTTTAGAGTGGGGGGCTGGAGCTTTCTTT; CDR3aa: CASSLEWGAGAFF
j_gene: TRBJ1-4; v_gene: TRBV4-1; d_gene: NA; abundance: NA; CDR3nt: TGCGCCAGCAGCCAAGAACGGATTAGAGCTAATGAAAAACTGTTTTTT; CDR3aa: CASSQERIRANEKLFF
j_gene: TRBJ2-7; v_gene: TRBV29-1; d_gene: NA; abundance: NA; CDR3nt: TGCAGCGTGCTAGGGGTAGAGAGAGATTACGAGCAGTACTTC; CDR3aa: CSVLGVERDYEQYF